This T cell receptor (beta chain) originates from a study of T cell changes during pregnancy in multiple sclerosis. Clones were read by immunoSEQ multiplex PCR, and TCRdb kept only the in-frame ones, dropping some. The repertoire holds 50,000 or so clones, with around 94% as singletons. This clone is a singleton in its sample. Germline V gives CDR1 SGHNT, CDR2 YYREEE (reference sequence). The CDR3 length is 13 residues. Trimming left V 3 bases short and J 8 bases short, with 13 bases between. The receptor comes from a female donor with multiple sclerosis, enrolled in a pregnancy study. The rearrangement uses TRBV5-4 and TRBJ2-3; maybe TRBD1 (7 bases). The specimen was CD4+ T cells from peripheral blood mononuclear cells, collected in the third trimester of pregnancy. The CDR3 is CASSSPQGGTQYF. CDR3 nucleotide sequence: TGTGCCAGCAGCTCACCCCAGGGGGGTACGCAGTATTTT.